This TCR beta chain emerged from a study of T cell repertoires in cytomegalovirus infection. Study background: Indications of both CMV infection and matching HLA type were provided by public TCR beta signatures. Study-wide results and limits: It was HLA-C-restricted CMV-specific TCR beta clonotypes that dominated the response ex vivo.

MiXCR was run by TCRdb on the reads, yielding one entry per CDR3 protein. The sample carries 150,000 to 190,000 distinct CDR3 sequences, about a quarter recorded once. Per the germline V gene, CDR1 is LNHDA and CDR2 is SQIVND (reference sequence). After removal of 5 bases from V and 6 bases from J, the junction contained 5 bases not matched to a gene. The CDR3 has 14 residues. A few counts support this clonotype. Its antigen remains unidentified. Material: PBMCs. The chain uses TRBV19 and TRBJ2-7; TRBD2 agrees at 12 bases. The TCR was taken from a human donor in good health (CMV status not recorded). Some clones in this sample may be carry-over from other donors' samples. CDR3 DNA: TGTGCCAGTAGTCTCCGGACTAGCGGGGCCGAGCAGTACTTC. It codes for CASSLRTSGAEQYF.